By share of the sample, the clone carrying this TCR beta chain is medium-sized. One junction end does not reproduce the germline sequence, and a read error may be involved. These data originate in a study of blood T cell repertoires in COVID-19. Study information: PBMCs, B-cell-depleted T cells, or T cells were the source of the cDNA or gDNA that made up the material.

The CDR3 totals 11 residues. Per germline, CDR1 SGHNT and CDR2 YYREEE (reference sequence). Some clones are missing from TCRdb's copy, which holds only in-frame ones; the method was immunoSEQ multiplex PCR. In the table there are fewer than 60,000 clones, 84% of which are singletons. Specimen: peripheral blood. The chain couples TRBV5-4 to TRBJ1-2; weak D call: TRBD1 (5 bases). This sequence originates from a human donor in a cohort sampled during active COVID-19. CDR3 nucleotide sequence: TGTGCCAGCAGCTTGGAGGGGATTAATCGCTTC. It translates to CASSLEGINRF.